The 14 T cell receptor beta chains below were found in one sample sequenced in a study of blood T cell repertoires in COVID-19. Method: immunoSEQ multiplex PCR; TCRdb's copy keeps in-frame clones and lacks some. The sample records tens of thousands of clones, more than 70% being singletons. The sequenced sample consisted of peripheral blood. The receptors here all came from a human donor in a cohort sampled during active COVID-19.

The V call is TRBV11-2, the J call TRBJ2-7, with 10 bases fitting TRBD2. The CDR3 covers 16 residues. CDR1 is SGHAT, CDR2 FQNNGV, per germline. J gave up 2 bases and V 4 bases, and 8 bases lay outside the gene matches. The chain's CDR3 is CASSSFQREGPYEQYF. In DNA form, the CDR3 reads TGTGCCAGCAGCTCGTTTCAGCGGGAGGGTCCCTACGAGCAGTACTTC.

The chain combines TRBV27 with TRBJ1-5; D is perhaps TRBD1 (5 bases). V lost 2 bases and J lost 1, with 9 bases in between. This CDR3 contains 15 residues. Germline loops: CDR1 MNHEY, CDR2 SMNVEV (reference sequence). For the CDR3, the DNA is TGTGCCAGCAGTTTAATTGCAGGGAGCAATCAGCCCCAGCATTTT. This encodes CASSLIAGSNQPQHF.

V gene TRBV5-1 combines with J gene TRBJ2-6, with D tentatively TRBD1 (5 bases). The CDR3 extends over 19 amino acids. In germline, CDR1 is SGHRS, CDR2 YFSETQ. Trimming cost V 4 bases and J 0 bases, with 20 bases left between them. The CDR3 sequence is CASSHTRPGLGSGANVLTF. CDR3 nucleotide sequence: TGCGCCAGCAGCCATACCCGACCAGGGCTTGGCTCTGGGGCCAACGTCCTGACTTTC.

The chain carries TRBV7-2 and TRBJ1-1, with 9 bases that match TRBD1. The CDR3 totals 15 residues. J lost 3 bases, V lost 4 bases, and 6 bases had no gene match. Per germline, CDR1 SGHTA and CDR2 FQGNSA. The CDR3 loop is CASSSTGGMYTEAFF. The CDR3, as DNA: TGTGCCAGCAGCTCCACAGGGGGCATGTACACTGAAGCTTTCTTT. The complete variable domain, with remaining parts taken from reference TRBV7-2 and TRBJ1-1, reads GAGVSQSPSNKVTEKGKDVELRCDPISGHTALYWYRQSLGQGLEFLIYFQGNSAPDKSGLPSDRFSAERTGGSVSTLTIQRTQQEDSAVYLCASSSTGGMYTEAFFGQGTRLTVV.

This clone was detected only once. The chain has TRBV19 and TRBJ2-5; maybe TRBD2 (6 bases). The length of the CDR3 is 15 residues. V lost 3 bases and J 5 bases, leaving 16 bases between the germline ends. Germline values: CDR1 LNHDA, CDR2 SQIVND (reference sequence). The CDR3 nucleotides are TGTGCCAGTAGTATTGTTAGCGGACGACTGGAGACCCAGTACTTC. Protein sequence: CASSIVSGRLETQYF.

The CDR3 nucleotides read TGCGCCAGCAGCTTTGGCCAAGCCTACGAGCAGTACTTC. This gives the protein CASSFGQAYEQYF. The chain combines TRBV5-1 with TRBJ2-7; D call uncertain. The CDR3 sequence is 13 residues long. Germline CDR1 and CDR2: SGHRS and YFSETQ. The germline V and J ends were trimmed by 2 bases and 2 bases, with 8 bases remaining between them.

The chain couples TRBV10-3 to TRBJ2-5, with 12 bases lining up with TRBD2. The CDR3 consists of 14 residues. With V trimmed by 2 bases and J by 5 bases, 0 bases remained unmatched. CDR1 and CDR2 from the germline V gene are ENHRY and SYGVKD. This chain's CDR3 is CAISELAGGETQYF. The DNA of the CDR3 is TGTGCCATCAGTGAGCTAGCGGGAGGGGAGACCCAGTACTTC.

This chain links TRBV4-3 with TRBJ2-7; possible D gene TRBD2, 5 bases. V shed 1 base and J shed 0 bases, with 13 bases lying between them. CDR3 length: 16 amino acids. In germline, CDR1 is LGHNA, CDR2 YSLEER. The DNA of the CDR3 is TGCGCCAGCAGCCAAGTGGGTCCGGGATTCTCCTACGAGCAGTACTTC. It yields the protein CASSQVGPGFSYEQYF.

The CDR3 DNA sequence: TGTGCCAGCAGTGAAGTTCTCAGCACAGATACGCAGTATTTT. Amino acid sequence: CASSEVLSTDTQYF. The chain uses TRBV2 and TRBJ2-3, with D hard to call. V dropped 1 base and J dropped 0 bases, with 5 bases sitting between them. CDR3 size: 14 residues. Germline V CDR1 and CDR2: SNHLY, FYNNEI.

The CDR3 region is CASSLQGLDEQYF. The DNA for the CDR3 is TGCGCCAGCAGCTTACAGGGTTTAGACGAGCAGTACTTC. The J gene is TRBJ2-7, the V gene TRBV5-1, with D tentatively TRBD1 (6 bases). The germline V and J ends were trimmed by 2 bases and 5 bases, with 11 bases remaining between them. CDR3 size: 13 residues. In germline, CDR1 is SGHRS, CDR2 YFSETQ.

The chain combines TRBV19 with TRBJ2-7; D remains unclear. Germline CDR1 LNHDA, CDR2 SQIVND (reference sequence). V was cut by 1 base and J by 2 bases, with 6 bases left in between. This CDR3 has 13 amino acids. This CDR3 is CASSIATTYEQYF. The CDR3 nucleotides are TGTGCCAGTAGTATAGCAACAACCTACGAGCAGTACTTC.

The chain is built from TRBV3-1 (or the pseudogene TRBV3-2) and TRBJ1-2, with unresolved D. V shed 0 bases and J shed 4 bases, with 9 bases lying between them. The length of the CDR3 is 14 residues. In germline, CDR1 is LGHDT, CDR2 YNNKEL (reference sequence). The CDR3 sequence: CASSQDSSGYGYTF. CDR3 nucleotide sequence: TGTGCCAGCAGCCAAGATTCGTCAGGCTATGGCTACACCTTC.

This sequence joins TRBV5-1 and TRBJ1-1; 8 bases are a match to TRBD1. This CDR3 region has 13 residues. Germline V lookup: CDR1 SGHRS, CDR2 YFSETQ. With 0 bases clipped from V and 7 bases from J, the junction kept 2 bases outside the gene matches. The CDR3 DNA is TGCGCCAGCAGCTTGGCAGGACAGGGTGAAGCTTTCTTT. Translating it yields CASSLAGQGEAFF.

The rearrangement uses TRBV7-6 and TRBJ2-2, with D possibly TRBD1 on 5 matching bases. The germline V gene encodes CDR1 SGHVS and CDR2 FNYEAQ. CDR3 length: 18 amino acids. V was trimmed by 1 base and J by 5 bases, leaving 20 bases between them. The CDR3 spells CASSLELTGLLGTGELFF. In DNA, the CDR3 is TGTGCCAGCAGCTTAGAGTTAACAGGCCTCCTTGGGACCGGGGAGCTGTTTTTT.